The 8 T cell receptor beta chains reported below all come from one sample, sequenced in a study of shared clonotypes between healthy human individuals. TCRdb keeps only in-frame clones here, not all; method: immunoSEQ multiplex PCR. The data hold just under 350,000 clones, with about 70% observed a single time. The sample was memory CD4+ T cells sorted from blood. Subset meaning: CD45RA-negative fraction. Receptor source: a man aged 25-45 years in good health.

This chain uses TRBV7-8 with TRBJ2-1, with a possible D match to TRBD1 (6 bases). Germline V gene lookup returns CDR1 SGHVS and CDR2 FQNEAQ. The CDR3 is made up of 18 amino acids. The V gene lost 0 bases and the J gene lost 3 bases, with 18 bases spanning the gap. The CDR3 spells CASSLAALRGGLYNEQFF. The CDR3 DNA reads TGTGCCAGCAGCTTAGCCGCACTCAGGGGCGGCCTCTACAATGAGCAGTTCTTC.

V is TRBV18 and J is TRBJ2-7; the D gene is possibly TRBD2 (5 bases). Trimming left V 6 bases short and J 6 bases short, with 9 bases between. The germline V gene encodes CDR1 KGHSH and CDR2 LQKENI. This CDR3 comprises 11 residues. This CDR3 reads CASSQAVEQYF. The CDR3, as DNA: TGTGCCAGCTCCCAAGCGGTCGAGCAGTACTTC.

The chain is built from TRBV18 and TRBJ2-1, with D uncertain. The V gene's germline CDR1 is KGHSH and CDR2 LQKENI. The CDR3 covers 16 residues. The germline V and J ends were trimmed by 6 bases and 0 bases, with 15 bases remaining between them. The CDR3 here is CASSTVPRSSYNEQFF. The CDR3 region has the DNA TGTGCCAGCTCCACCGTACCCCGAAGCTCCTACAATGAGCAGTTCTTC.

This clone was picked up many times. The sample carries other DNA sequences with the same CDR3. The chain links TRBV7-2 to TRBJ2-1, with 8 bases identical to TRBD2. Germline V gene lookup returns CDR1 SGHTA and CDR2 FQGNSA. The CDR3 has 15 amino acids. V shed 4 bases, J shed 0 bases, and the junction held 2 bases outside the gene matches. The CDR3 coding sequence is TGTGCCAGCAGCTCGGGGACTAGCTCCTACAATGAGCAGTTCTTC. Translated: CASSSGTSSYNEQFF.

This chain connects TRBV4-1 to TRBJ2-3, with 13 bases aligning to TRBD2. J lost 5 bases, V lost 4 bases, and 6 bases had no gene match. The length of the CDR3 is 16 residues. CDR1 and CDR2 from the germline V gene are MGHRA and YSYEKL. CDR3 protein: CASSLTSGRARDTQYF. The CDR3 bases are TGCGCCAGCAGCCTTACTAGCGGGAGGGCAAGAGATACGCAGTATTTT.

The chain carries TRBV29-1 and TRBJ2-1; 10 bases agree with TRBD1. Germline assignment: CDR1 SQVTM and CDR2 ANQGSEA. The CDR3 contains 13 residues. The junction had 7 bases not matched to a gene; V was cut back by 5 bases and J by 9 bases. CDR3 DNA: TGCAGCGTTAAGGACAGGGGGAGGGGTGAGCAGTTCTTC. Its protein product is CSVKDRGRGEQFF.

The J gene is TRBJ2-1, the V gene TRBV4-1, with 9 bases fitting TRBD2. In germline, CDR1 is MGHRA, CDR2 YSYEKL. The CDR3 is 15 residues long. J gave up 6 bases and V 2 bases, and 5 bases lay outside the gene matches. The CDR3 DNA sequence: TGCGCCAGCAGCCAATCGCGGGAGGGACGCAATGAGCAGTTCTTC. It encodes CASSQSREGRNEQFF.

In its sample, this clone was seen many times. The V call is TRBV7-8, the J call TRBJ2-2; D is possibly TRBD1 (5 bases). Trimming cost V 7 bases and J 7 bases, with 16 bases left between them. Germline values: CDR1 SGHVS, CDR2 FQNEAQ. This CDR3 contains 14 residues. The CDR3 DNA reads as TGTGCCAGCAACCTCATTAAGGGGCACGGGGAGCTGTTTTTT. Amino acids: CASNLIKGHGELFF.